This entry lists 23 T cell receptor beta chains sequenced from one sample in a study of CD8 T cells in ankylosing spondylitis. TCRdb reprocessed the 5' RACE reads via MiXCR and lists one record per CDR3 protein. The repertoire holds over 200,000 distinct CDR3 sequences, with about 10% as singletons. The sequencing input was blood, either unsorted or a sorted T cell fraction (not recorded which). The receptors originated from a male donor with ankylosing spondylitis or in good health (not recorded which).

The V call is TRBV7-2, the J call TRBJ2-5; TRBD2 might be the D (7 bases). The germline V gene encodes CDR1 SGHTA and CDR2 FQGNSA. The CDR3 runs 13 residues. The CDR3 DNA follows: TGTGCGACAGGTGGCGGGGGCCAAGAGACCCAGTACTTC. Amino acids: CATGGGGQETQYF.

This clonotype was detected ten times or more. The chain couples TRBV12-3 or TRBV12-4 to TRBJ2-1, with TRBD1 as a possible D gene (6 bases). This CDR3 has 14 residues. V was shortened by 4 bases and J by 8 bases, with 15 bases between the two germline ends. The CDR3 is CASSSVDRIYEQFF. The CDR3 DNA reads TGTGCCAGCAGTTCCGTTGACAGGATCTATGAGCAGTTCTTC.

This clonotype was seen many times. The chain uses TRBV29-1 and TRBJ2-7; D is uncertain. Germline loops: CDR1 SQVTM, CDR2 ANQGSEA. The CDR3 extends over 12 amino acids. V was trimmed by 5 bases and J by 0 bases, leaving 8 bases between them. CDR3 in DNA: TGCAGCGTTCTCACACCCTCCTACGAGCAGTACTTC. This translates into CSVLTPSYEQYF.

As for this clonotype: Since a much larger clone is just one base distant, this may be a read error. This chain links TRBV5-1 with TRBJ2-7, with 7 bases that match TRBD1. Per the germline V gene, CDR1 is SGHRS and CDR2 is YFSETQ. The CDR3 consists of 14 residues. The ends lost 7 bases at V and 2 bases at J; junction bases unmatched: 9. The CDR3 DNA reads TGCGCCAGCGGCTCCTCAGGACAGGCCTACGAGCAGTACTTC. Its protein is CASGSSGQAYEQYF.

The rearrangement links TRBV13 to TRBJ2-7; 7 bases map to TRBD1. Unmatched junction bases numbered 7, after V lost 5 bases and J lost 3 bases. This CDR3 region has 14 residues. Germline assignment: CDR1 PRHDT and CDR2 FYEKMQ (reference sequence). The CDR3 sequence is CASSTMDRRYEQYF. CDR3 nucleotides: TGTGCCAGCAGCACCATGGACAGGCGCTACGAGCAGTACTTC.

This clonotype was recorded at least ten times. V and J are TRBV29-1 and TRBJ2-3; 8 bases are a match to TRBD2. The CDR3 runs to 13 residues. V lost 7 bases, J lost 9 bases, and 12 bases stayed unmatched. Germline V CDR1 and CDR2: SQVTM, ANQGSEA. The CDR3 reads CSERRGEAGTQYF. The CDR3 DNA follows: TGCAGCGAGCGGCGGGGGGAAGCGGGAACGCAGTATTTT.

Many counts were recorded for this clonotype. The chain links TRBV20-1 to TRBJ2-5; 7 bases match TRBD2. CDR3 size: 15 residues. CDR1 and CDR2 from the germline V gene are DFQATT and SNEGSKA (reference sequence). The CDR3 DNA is TGCAGCGGCTCGCGGACTAGTAACGCGCGGGAGACCCAGTACTTC. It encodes CSGSRTSNARETQYF.

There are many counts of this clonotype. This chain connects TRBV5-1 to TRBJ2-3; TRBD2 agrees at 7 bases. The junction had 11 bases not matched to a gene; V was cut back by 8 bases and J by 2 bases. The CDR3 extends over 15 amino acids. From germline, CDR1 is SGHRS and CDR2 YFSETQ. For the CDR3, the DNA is TGCGCCAGTACAAGGGCGGGGGACCCCACAGATACGCAGTATTTT. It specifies CASTRAGDPTDTQYF.

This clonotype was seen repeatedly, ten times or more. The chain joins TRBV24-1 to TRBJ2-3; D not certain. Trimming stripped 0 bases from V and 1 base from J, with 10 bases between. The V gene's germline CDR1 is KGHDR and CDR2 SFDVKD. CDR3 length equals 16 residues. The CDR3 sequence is CATSDLQFGGTDTQYF. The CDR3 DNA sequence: TGTGCCACCAGTGATTTGCAATTTGGGGGCACAGATACGCAGTATTTT.

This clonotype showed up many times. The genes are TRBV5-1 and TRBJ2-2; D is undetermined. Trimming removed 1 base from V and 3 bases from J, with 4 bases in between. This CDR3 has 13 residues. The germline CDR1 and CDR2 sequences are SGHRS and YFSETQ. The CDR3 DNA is TGCGCCAGCAGCTTGCGTGACACCGGGGAGCTGTTTTTT. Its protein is CASSLRDTGELFF.

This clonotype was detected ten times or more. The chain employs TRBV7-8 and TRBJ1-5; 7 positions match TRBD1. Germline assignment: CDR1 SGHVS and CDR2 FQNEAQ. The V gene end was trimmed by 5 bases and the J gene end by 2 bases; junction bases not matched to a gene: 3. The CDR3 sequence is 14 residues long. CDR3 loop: CASSQTGGNQPQHF. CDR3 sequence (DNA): TGTGCCAGCAGCCAAACAGGGGGCAATCAGCCCCAGCATTTT.

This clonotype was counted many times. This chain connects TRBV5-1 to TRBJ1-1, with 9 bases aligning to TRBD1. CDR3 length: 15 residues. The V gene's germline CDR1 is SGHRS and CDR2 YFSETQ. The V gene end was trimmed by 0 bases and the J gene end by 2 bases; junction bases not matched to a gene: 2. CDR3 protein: CASSLGGQGNTEAFF. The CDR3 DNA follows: TGCGCCAGCAGCTTGGGGGGACAGGGAAACACTGAAGCTTTCTTT.

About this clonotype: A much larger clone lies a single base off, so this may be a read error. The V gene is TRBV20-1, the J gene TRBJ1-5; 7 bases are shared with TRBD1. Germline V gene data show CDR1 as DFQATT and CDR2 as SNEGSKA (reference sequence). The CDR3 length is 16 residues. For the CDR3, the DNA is TGCTGTGCTAGAGATGCGGGACAGCTTAGCAATCAGCCCCAGCATTTT. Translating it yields CCARDAGQLSNQPQHF.

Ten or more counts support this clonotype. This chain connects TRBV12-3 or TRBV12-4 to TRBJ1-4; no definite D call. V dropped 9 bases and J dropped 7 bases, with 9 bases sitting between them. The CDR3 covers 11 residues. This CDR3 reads CASGRVEKLFF. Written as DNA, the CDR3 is TGTGCCAGTGGAAGGGTTGAAAAACTGTTTTTT.

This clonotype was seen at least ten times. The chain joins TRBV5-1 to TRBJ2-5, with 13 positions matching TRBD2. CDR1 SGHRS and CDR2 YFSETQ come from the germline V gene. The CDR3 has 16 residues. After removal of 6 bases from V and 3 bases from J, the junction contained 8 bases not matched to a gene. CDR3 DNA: TGCGCCAGCACCCAGCGGGGGACTAGCGGGGAAGAGACCCAGTACTTC. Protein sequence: CASTQRGTSGEETQYF. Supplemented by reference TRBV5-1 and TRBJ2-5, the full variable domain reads KAGVTQTPRYLIKTRGQQVTLSCSPISGHRSVSWYQQTPGQGLQFLFEYFSETQRNKGNFPGRFSGRQFSNSRSEMNVSTLELGDSALYLCASTQRGTSGEETQYFGPGTRLLVL.

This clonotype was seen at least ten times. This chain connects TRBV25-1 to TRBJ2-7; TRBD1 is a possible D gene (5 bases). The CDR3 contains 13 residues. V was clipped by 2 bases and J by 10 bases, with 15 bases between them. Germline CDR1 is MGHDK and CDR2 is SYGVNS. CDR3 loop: CASSELSAGRQYF. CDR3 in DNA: TGTGCCAGCAGTGAACTCTCGGCAGGGCGCCAGTACTTC.

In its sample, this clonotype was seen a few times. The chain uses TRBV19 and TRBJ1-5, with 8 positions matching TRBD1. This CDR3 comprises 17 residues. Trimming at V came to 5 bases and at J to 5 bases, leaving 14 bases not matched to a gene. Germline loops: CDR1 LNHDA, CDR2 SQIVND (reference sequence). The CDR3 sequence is CASSRNSAGTGDQPQHF. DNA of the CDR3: TGTGCCAGTAGTCGAAATTCCGCCGGGACAGGTGATCAGCCCCAGCATTTT.

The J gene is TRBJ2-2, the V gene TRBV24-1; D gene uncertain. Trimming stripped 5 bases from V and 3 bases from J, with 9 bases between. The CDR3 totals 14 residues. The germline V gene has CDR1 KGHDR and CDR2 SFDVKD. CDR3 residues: CATSGQVDTGELFF. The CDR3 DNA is TGTGCCACCAGTGGCCAGGTTGACACCGGGGAGCTGTTTTTT.

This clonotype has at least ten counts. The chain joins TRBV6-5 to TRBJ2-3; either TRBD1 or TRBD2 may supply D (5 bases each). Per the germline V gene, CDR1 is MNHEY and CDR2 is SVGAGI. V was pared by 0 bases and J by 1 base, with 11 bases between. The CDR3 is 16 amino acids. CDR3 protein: CASSYSLGGGTDTQYF. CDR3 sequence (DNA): TGTGCCAGCAGTTACTCTCTTGGGGGAGGCACAGATACGCAGTATTTT.

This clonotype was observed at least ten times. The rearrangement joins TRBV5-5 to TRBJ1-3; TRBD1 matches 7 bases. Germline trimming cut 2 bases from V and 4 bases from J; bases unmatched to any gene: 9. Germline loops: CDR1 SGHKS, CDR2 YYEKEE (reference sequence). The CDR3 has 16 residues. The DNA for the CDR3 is TGTGCCAGCAGCTTTTCGACAGGGATGTCAGGAAACACCATATATTTT. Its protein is CASSFSTGMSGNTIYF.

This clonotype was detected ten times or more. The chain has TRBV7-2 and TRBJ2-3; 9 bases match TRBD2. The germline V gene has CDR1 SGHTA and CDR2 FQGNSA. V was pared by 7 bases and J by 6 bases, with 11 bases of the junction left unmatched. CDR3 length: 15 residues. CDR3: CASKIGGGAVDTQYF. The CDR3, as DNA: TGTGCCAGCAAGATTGGCGGGGGGGCAGTGGATACGCAGTATTTT.

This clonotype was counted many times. CDR3 sequence (DNA): TGTGCCAGCAGCTCCCAGGGGCGTTCGGGTGAAAAACTGTTTTTT. It encodes CASSSQGRSGEKLFF. The J gene is TRBJ1-4, the V gene TRBV11-2; a possible D gene is TRBD1 (6 bases). Germline CDR1 SGHAT, CDR2 FQNNGV. The CDR3 spans 15 residues. V was shortened by 4 bases and J by 7 bases, with 16 bases between the two germline ends.

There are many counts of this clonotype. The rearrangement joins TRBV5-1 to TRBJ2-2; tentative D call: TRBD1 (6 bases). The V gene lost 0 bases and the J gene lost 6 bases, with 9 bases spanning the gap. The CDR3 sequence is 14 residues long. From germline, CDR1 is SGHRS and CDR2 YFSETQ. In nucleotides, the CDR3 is TGCGCCAGCAGCTTGGAAACAGGGCCCGGGGAGCTGTTTTTT. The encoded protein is CASSLETGPGELFF.